This is a list of T cell receptor beta chains from one sample in a study of shared clonotypes between healthy human individuals. Some clones are missing from TCRdb's copy, which holds only in-frame ones; the method was immunoSEQ multiplex PCR. This repertoire shows some 2.4 million clones, over 85% found once; its top ten account for about 0.38%. Sequenced: naive CD4+ T cells from PBMCs. The receptors were gathered from a man younger than 30 in good health. Some clones in this sample may be carry-over from other donors' samples. Both conserved end residues are part of each CDR3. A D gene is named only where the DNA matches it firmly. The listing skips clone size in some rows; elsewhere it reads once, few, many or a size class.

-	TRBJ2-7	-	TRBV4-1	TGCGCCAGCAGCCTCAACGGGCAGGGCCTCTTAGAGCAGTACTTC	CASSLNGQGLLEQYF
-	TRBJ2-7	-	TRBV5-1	TGCGCCAGCAGCCCTACGCCGGGCGCCAACTACGAGCAGTACTTC	CASSPTPGANYEQYF
-	TRBJ2-2	-	TRBV5-1	TGCGCCAGCAGCTGGGCGCCGGGGGCGAGGACCGGGGAGCTGTTTTTT	CASSWAPGARTGELFF
TRBD2	TRBJ2-7	-	TRBV30	TGTGCCTGGAGTGTCACTAGCGGGGTGGGCGAGCAGTACTTC	CAWSVTSGVGEQYF
TRBD2	TRBJ2-2	once	TRBV10-3	TGTGCCATCAGTCGGGGACTAGCGGGAGCGACCACCGGGGAGCTGTTTTTT	CAISRGLAGATTGELFF
-	TRBJ2-3	-	TRBV28	TGTGCCAGCAGTTCCACTCCTACAGGGGGCGCCTGGCTAGCGGGAGTTACGAGAACGCAGTATTTT	CASSSTPTGGAWLAGVTRTQYF
-	TRBJ1-5	-	TRBV7-9	TGTGCCAGCAGCTTGGGCGGGGAGCGCAATCAGCCCCAGCATTTT	CASSLGGERNQPQHF
-	TRBJ1-2	-	TRBV5-4	TGTGCCAGCAGCTCTTATGTAGCAGGGAGCTATGGCTACACCTTC	CASSSYVAGSYGYTF
-	TRBJ1-5	-	TRBV4-1	TGCGCCAGCAGCCAAGATCTTGAAGTAGTGCCCCAGCATTTT	CASSQDLEVVPQHF
-	TRBJ1-1	-	TRBV5-1	TGCGCCAGCAGCCCCGGGCAGGGCTATATGAACACTGAAGCTTTCTTT	CASSPGQGYMNTEAFF
TRBD1	TRBJ2-1	-	TRBV5-1	TGCGCCAGCAGCTCAGACAGGGGAGGCTCCTACAATGAGCAGTTCTTC	CASSSDRGGSYNEQFF
TRBD1	TRBJ1-2	-	TRBV28	TGTGCCAGCAGCCAGACAGGGTATGGCTACACCTTC	CASSQTGYGYTF
-	TRBJ2-4	-	TRBV19	TGTGCCAGTAGTATTCCCAGGACAAAAAGCTTAGCCAAAAACATTCAGTACTTC	CASSIPRTKSLAKNIQYF
-	TRBJ2-3	-	TRBV6-5	TGTGCCAGCAGTTACCCCCCCAAGGGCACAGATACGCAGTATTTT	CASSYPPKGTDTQYF
-	TRBJ1-2	-	TRBV6-9	TGTGCCACCTCGACCGGAGATGGCTACACCTTC	CATSTGDGYTF
TRBD1	TRBJ1-2	once	TRBV28	TGTGCCAGCAGTCTCTGGACAGGGGCGAACTATGGCTACACCTTC	CASSLWTGANYGYTF
TRBD2	TRBJ2-7	-	TRBV5-1	TGCGCCAGCAGCTTGGGGGGACTAGCGGTTCTTACGTCCTACGAGCAGTACTTC	CASSLGGLAVLTSYEQYF
-	TRBJ1-1	few	TRBV7-9	TGTGCCAGCAGCTACATTATGGGAGGGACTGAAGCTTTCTTT	CASSYIMGGTEAFF
TRBD1	TRBJ1-1	-	TRBV5-1	TGCGCCAGCAGCTTGGAACAGGGGGCGCGGACTGAAGCTTTCTTT	CASSLEQGARTEAFF
TRBD1	TRBJ1-3	-	TRBV18	TGTGCCAGCTCCCCAGGGTTTGGGACAGGAGCCTCTGGAAACACCATATATTTT	CASSPGFGTGASGNTIYF
-	TRBJ2-7	-	TRBV7-2	TGTGCCAGCAGCTTAGCCGGTTTTTTCTACGAGCAGTACTTC	CASSLAGFFYEQYF
TRBD2	TRBJ2-3	-	TRBV9	TGTGCCAGCTCTACCTTAGCGGGAGGGAACACAGATACGCAGTATTTT	CASSTLAGGNTDTQYF
-	TRBJ2-1	-	TRBV6-6	TGTGCCAGCAGCCCAGGGTATGAGCAGTTCTTC	CASSPGYEQFF
TRBD1	TRBJ1-1	few	TRBV29-1	TGCAGCGTTGCCACAGGGGACACTGAAGCTTTCTTT	CSVATGDTEAFF
-	TRBJ2-3	-	TRBV7-9	TGTGCCAGCAGCTTAGAAGGGCGGGATACGCAGTATTTT	CASSLEGRDTQYF
-	TRBJ2-5	-	TRBV5-8	TGTGCCAGCAGATTCATAGAGACCCAGTACTTC	CASRFIETQYF
-	TRBJ1-1	-	TRBV12-5	TGTGCTAGTGGTAACACTGAAGCTTTCTTT	CASGNTEAFF
-	TRBJ1-1	-	TRBV19	TGTGCCAGTAGTTGGACACCACGGGGGGACACTGAAGCTTTCTTT	CASSWTPRGDTEAFF
TRBD2	TRBJ2-1	-	TRBV6-6	TGTGCCAGCAGTTTACTAGCGGGAGACAATGAGCAGTTCTTC	CASSLLAGDNEQFF
-	TRBJ2-7	-	TRBV18	TGTGCCAGCTCACCATTGGTGGGACCAAACTACGAGCAGTACTTC	CASSPLVGPNYEQYF
-	TRBJ2-5	-	TRBV7-2	TGTGCCAGCAGCCCCGAGCGCGCCCCGGAGACCCAGTACTTC	CASSPERAPETQYF
-	TRBJ1-1	-	TRBV10-3	TGTGCCATTCAGCTGGGGGTACGAGACACTGAAGCTTTCTTT	CAIQLGVRDTEAFF
-	TRBJ2-7	-	TRBV28	TGTGCCAGCAGATGGGGGGCTAGCGGACCCTACGAGCAGTACTTC	CASRWGASGPYEQYF
TRBD2	TRBJ2-1	-	TRBV5-5	TGTGCCAGCAGCGGCGGACTAGTCTTCTCCTACAATGAGCAGTTCTTC	CASSGGLVFSYNEQFF
-	TRBJ2-6	-	TRBV15	TGTGCCACCAGCAGAGATTTTAGCAGCTCTGGGGCCAACGTCCTGACTTTC	CATSRDFSSSGANVLTF
-	TRBJ2-2	-	TRBV11-3	TGTGCCAGCAGCCAATTAGTAGGCCGGGAGCTGTTTTTT	CASSQLVGRELFF
-	TRBJ2-3	-	TRBV13	TGTGCCAGCAGCCCCCCGTCAAGCACAGATACGCAGTATTTT	CASSPPSSTDTQYF
-	TRBJ2-1	-	TRBV18	TGTGCCAGCTCACCAGGGCGGGACCTCTACAATGAGCAGTTCTTC	CASSPGRDLYNEQFF
TRBD1	TRBJ2-4	-	TRBV6-4	TGTGCCAGCAGTGTGACAGGGGGAGGGAACATTCAGTACTTC	CASSVTGGGNIQYF
-	TRBJ2-7	-	TRBV6-1	TGTGCCAGCAGTGGGCTTGGGCTCGCCTACGAGCAGTACTTC	CASSGLGLAYEQYF
-	TRBJ1-2	-	TRBV25-1	TGTGCCAGCAGTGAGAGGCCCGAGGGATTCTATGGCTACACCTTC	CASSERPEGFYGYTF
-	TRBJ1-1	few	TRBV9	TGTGCCAGCAGCGTCTTGACAGGGAACACTGAAGCTTTCTTT	CASSVLTGNTEAFF
-	TRBJ1-4	-	TRBV6-1	TGTGCCAGCAGTGGGGGGGGGCTTGGTGAAAAACTGTTTTTT	CASSGGGLGEKLFF
TRBD1	TRBJ2-5	-	TRBV29-1	TGCAGCGTGGCCCGGACAGGGGAAGGAGAGACCCAGTACTTC	CSVARTGEGETQYF
-	TRBJ2-3	-	TRBV6-4	TGTGCCAGCAGTGCCAGGATATGGGATACGCAGTATTTT	CASSARIWDTQYF
-	TRBJ2-7	-	TRBV5-4	TGTGCCAGCAACGGAATGGGGGCGAACGAGCAGTACTTC	CASNGMGANEQYF
TRBD1	TRBJ2-6	-	TRBV7-2	TGTGCCAGCAGGCTAGGTCAGGGGGCGTCGGGGGCCAACGTCCTGACTTTC	CASRLGQGASGANVLTF
-	TRBJ2-5	-	TRBV6-1	TGTGCCAGCAGTGAAGTCGGGAAGACCCAGTACTTC	CASSEVGKTQYF
TRBD2	TRBJ2-3	-	TRBV5-1	TGCGCCAGCAGCCCCGGGACTAGCGGGAGGGCCCAAGATACGCAGTATTTT	CASSPGTSGRAQDTQYF
-	TRBJ1-1	-	TRBV6-6	TGTGCCAGCAGTTACTCCAGGGCCGTGAACACTGAAGCTTTCTTT	CASSYSRAVNTEAFF
TRBD1	TRBJ1-1	-	TRBV6-1	TGTGCCACCACGGGACAGGGCCGGACTGAAGCTTTCTTT	CATTGQGRTEAFF
TRBD2	TRBJ2-5	-	TRBV4-3	TGCGCCAGCAGTCAGGGGGGGCTAGCGGGGTACCAAGAGACCCAGTACTTC	CASSQGGLAGYQETQYF
-	TRBJ1-4	once	TRBV19	TGTGCCAGTAGTGGGGACCCTACCCGTCCTAATGAAAAACTGTTTTTT	CASSGDPTRPNEKLFF